This TCR beta chain was recorded in a study of blood T cell repertoires in COVID-19. Study in general: The United States, Italy and Spain were the sources of the acute and convalescent COVID-19 samples. The analysed material was cDNA or gDNA that came from T cells, B-cell-depleted T cells, or PBMCs.

In the original analysis: By means of reference gene primer amplification, nucleated cell counts were estimated. The repertoire was sequenced with immunoSEQ multiplex PCR; TCRdb's copy has only in-frame clones and lacks some. That table supplies the V and J calls and clone size; D and trimming were determined from the DNA. The sample holds about 80,000 clones, about four fifths seen once. This CDR3 spans 15 amino acids. Trimming took 2 bases from V and 4 from J, leaving 14 bases between them. CDR1 LGHDT and CDR2 YNNKEL come from the germline V gene (reference sequence). The TCR originated in an older man with acute or convalescent COVID-19. The sequenced material came from peripheral blood. The chain uses TRBV3-1 (or the pseudogene TRBV3-2) and TRBJ1-2; D call uncertain. As DNA, the CDR3 is TGTGCCAGCAGCCAAACAGACCGCTTGGCCTATGGCTACACCTTC. Residues: CASSQTDRLAYGYTF.